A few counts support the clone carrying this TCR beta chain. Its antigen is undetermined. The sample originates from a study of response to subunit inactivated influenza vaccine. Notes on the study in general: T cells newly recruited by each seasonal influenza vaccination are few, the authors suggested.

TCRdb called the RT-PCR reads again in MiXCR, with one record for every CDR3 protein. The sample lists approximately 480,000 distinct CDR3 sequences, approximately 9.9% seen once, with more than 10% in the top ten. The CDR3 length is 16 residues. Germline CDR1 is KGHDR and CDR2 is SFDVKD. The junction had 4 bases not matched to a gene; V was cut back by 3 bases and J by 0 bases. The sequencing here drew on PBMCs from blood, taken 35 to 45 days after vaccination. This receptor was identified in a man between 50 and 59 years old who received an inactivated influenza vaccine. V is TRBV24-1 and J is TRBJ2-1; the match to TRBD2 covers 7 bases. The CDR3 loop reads CATSDNGRNSYNEQFF. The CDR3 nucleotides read TGTGCCACCAGTGATAACGGGAGGAACTCCTACAATGAGCAGTTCTTC.